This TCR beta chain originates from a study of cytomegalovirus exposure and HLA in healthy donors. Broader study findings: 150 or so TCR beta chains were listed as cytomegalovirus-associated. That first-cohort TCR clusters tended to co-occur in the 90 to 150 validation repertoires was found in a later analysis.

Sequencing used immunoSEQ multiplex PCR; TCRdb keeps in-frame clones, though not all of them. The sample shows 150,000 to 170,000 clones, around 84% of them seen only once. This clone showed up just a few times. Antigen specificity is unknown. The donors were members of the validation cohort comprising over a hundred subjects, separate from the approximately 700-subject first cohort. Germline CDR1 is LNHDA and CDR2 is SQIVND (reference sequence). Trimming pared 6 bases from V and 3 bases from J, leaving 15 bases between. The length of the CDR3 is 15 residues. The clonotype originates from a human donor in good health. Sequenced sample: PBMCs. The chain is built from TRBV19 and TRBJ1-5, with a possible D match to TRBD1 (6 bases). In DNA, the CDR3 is TGTGCCAGTAGGGCTTCACAGGGTTTCAATCAGCCCCAGCATTTT. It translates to CASRASQGFNQPQHF.